Below are 4 T cell receptor beta chains sequenced from a single sample in a study of cytomegalovirus exposure and HLA in healthy donors. PCR used 60 Vbeta primers and 13 Jbeta primers. Generated by immunoSEQ multiplex PCR, the TCRdb table keeps only in-frame clones and is missing some. The sample consists of 100,000 to 150,000 clones, 80% of them appearing once. The material sequenced was PBMCs. Receptors originate from a man aged 25-45 years in good health and CMV-seropositive.

Only one count was recorded for this clone. This chain connects TRBV10-3 to TRBJ2-1; 12 nucleotides align to TRBD1. The CDR3 has 17 amino acids. Germline assignment: CDR1 ENHRY and CDR2 SYGVKD. With 0 bases clipped from V and 7 bases from J, the junction kept 7 bases outside the gene matches. The CDR3 loop is CAISESNRDRGLNEQFF. The CDR3 coding sequence is TGTGCCATCAGTGAGTCGAACCGGGACAGGGGGCTAAATGAGCAGTTCTTC.

This chain connects TRBV5-1 to TRBJ2-3; D might be TRBD1 (7 bases). This CDR3 is 17 amino acids long. Per the germline V gene, CDR1 is SGHRS and CDR2 is YFSETQ. V was trimmed by 0 bases and J by 1 base, leaving 15 bases between them. The CDR3 loop is CASSLASGGWGTDTQYF. Written as DNA, the CDR3 is TGCGCCAGCAGCTTGGCCTCAGGGGGGTGGGGCACAGATACGCAGTATTTT.

The J gene is TRBJ1-2, the V gene TRBV6-5, with D maybe TRBD1 (6 bases). Trimming shortened V by 6 bases and J by 4 bases, and 12 bases separated the two germline ends. The CDR3 consists of 13 residues. From germline, CDR1 is MNHEY and CDR2 SVGAGI. The DNA of the CDR3 is TGTGCCAGCAGCCAGGGGTGGGTCTATGGCTACACCTTC. Its translation: CASSQGWVYGYTF.

The rearrangement links TRBV19 to TRBJ1-4; D gene uncertain. Trimming removed 0 bases at V and 3 bases at J, with 8 bases between. This CDR3 has 15 residues. Germline V gene sequence: CDR1 LNHDA, CDR2 SQIVND (reference sequence). In DNA, the CDR3 is TGTGCCAGTAGTATAGAGGCAGATTCTAATGAAAAACTGTTTTTT. Protein: CASSIEADSNEKLFF.